This T cell receptor beta chain appears in the sequencing data of a study of blood T cell repertoires in COVID-19. Study in general: COVID-19 samples, acute and convalescent, were from the United States, Italy and Spain.

Assay used: immunoSEQ multiplex PCR; TCRdb lists only in-frame clones, some missing. Here the sample spans about 44,000 clones, roughly nine tenths being singletons. This CDR3 is 16 amino acids long. Germline-derived CDR1 and CDR2 are LNHDA and SQIVND (reference sequence). The germline V and J ends were trimmed by 1 base and 1 base, with 12 bases remaining between them. The V call is TRBV19, the J call TRBJ2-3, with D possibly matching TRBD1 (5 bases). The TCR sequence derives from a man aged 65-85 years with active COVID-19. Sequenced: peripheral blood. The CDR3 protein is CASSIAAGFRTDTQYF. Here the CDR3 DNA reads TGTGCCAGTAGTATAGCGGCAGGGTTTCGCACAGATACGCAGTATTTT.